This TCR beta chain was sequenced for a study of post-analysis software for immune sequencing data. Study results and limitations: Strong co-clustering by F measure was seen for same-batch samples. Relative to controls, patients with multiple sclerosis showed significantly lower normalized Chao1 diversity.

With respect to this clonotype: Its target is unknown.

Included in the TCR beta cDNA libraries were unique molecular identifiers. TCRdb used MiXCR to reprocess the PCR reads, holding one entry per CDR3 protein. The table has about 810,000 distinct CDR3 sequences, roughly half seen once. The sequenced sample consisted of blood. This receptor was taken from a girl aged 5-17 years with multiple sclerosis.

The CDR3 DNA follows: TGTGCCAGCAGCCAAGTTACCTTCACAGATACGCAGTATTTT. Translating gives CASSQVTFTDTQYF. The J gene is TRBJ2-3, the V gene TRBV3-1; D is unresolved. Germline V lookup: CDR1 LGHDT, CDR2 YNNKEL (reference sequence). The CDR3 totals 14 residues. V was clipped by 1 base and J by 2 bases, with 7 bases between them.